Below, 18 T cell receptor beta chains from the same sample are listed, as sequenced in a study of blood T cell repertoires in COVID-19. Sequencing was performed with immunoSEQ multiplex PCR; in TCRdb, only in-frame clones are kept and a portion is missing. Among about 270,000 clones listed, roughly 84% were seen once. Sequences were obtained from peripheral blood. All receptors derive from a woman aged 18-29 years with acute or convalescent COVID-19.

The chain couples TRBV3-1 (or the pseudogene TRBV3-2) to TRBJ1-4; 11 nucleotides match TRBD1. Germline-derived CDR1 and CDR2 are LGHDT and YNNKEL (reference sequence). CDR3 length: 14 residues. V trimming: 6 bases; J trimming: 5 bases; junction bases outside the gene matches: 2. The CDR3 protein is CASRGTGGNEKLFF. CDR3 nucleotide sequence: TGTGCCAGCAGGGGGACAGGGGGAAATGAAAAACTGTTTTTT.

This clone was observed a few times. The rearrangement links TRBV4-3 to TRBJ2-1; D is undetermined. Looked up from germline, CDR1 is LGHNA and CDR2 is YSLEER. V was trimmed by 0 bases and J by 3 bases, leaving 15 bases between them. The CDR3 is 17 amino acids. This CDR3 is CASSQDPVAELYNEQFF. As DNA, the CDR3 is TGCGCCAGCAGCCAAGATCCAGTCGCGGAGCTCTACAATGAGCAGTTCTTC.

V and J are TRBV27 and TRBJ2-7; possible D gene TRBD2, 5 bases. Germline V CDR1 and CDR2: MNHEY, SMNVEV (reference sequence). With 6 bases removed from V and 6 bases from J, the gap between germline ends came to 18 bases. This CDR3 region has 14 residues. The CDR3 coding sequence is TGTGCCAGCAGGCCCTCAGGAGGTTGGGGCGAGCAGTACTTC. It yields the protein CASRPSGGWGEQYF.

V gene TRBV28 combines with J gene TRBJ1-2; 10 nucleotides line up with TRBD1. Per the germline V gene, CDR1 is MDHEN and CDR2 is SYDVKM. The J segment lost 3 bases and the V segment lost 6 bases, leaving 10 bases of the junction unmatched. This CDR3 has 16 residues. CDR3 amino acids: CASSPTPGQGYYGYTF. CDR3 sequence (DNA): TGTGCCAGCAGCCCGACCCCGGGACAGGGGTACTATGGCTACACCTTC.

The J gene is TRBJ1-5, the V gene TRBV5-1, with 8 bases fitting TRBD1. V lost 5 bases to trimming and J lost 3 bases; unmatched junction nucleotides: 10. The germline V gene encodes CDR1 SGHRS and CDR2 YFSETQ. The CDR3 has 16 amino acids. CDR3 loop: CASRDSRQGPNQPQHF. DNA of the CDR3: TGCGCCAGCAGAGATTCGAGACAGGGGCCCAATCAGCCCCAGCATTTT.

The chain carries TRBV20-1 and TRBJ1-2, with 7 bases aligning to TRBD1. Germline-derived CDR1 and CDR2 are DFQATT and SNEGSKA (reference sequence). Trimming at V came to 3 bases and at J to 4 bases, leaving 5 bases not matched to a gene. This CDR3 region has 13 residues. As DNA, the CDR3 is TGCAGTGCTAGTGTAGGGGGCGTCTATGGCTACACCTTC. Protein sequence: CSASVGGVYGYTF.

This chain uses TRBV5-8 with TRBJ2-1, with D perhaps TRBD2 (5 bases). This CDR3 has 15 amino acids. V lost 0 bases, J lost 2 bases, and 9 bases lay in between. Per the germline V gene, CDR1 is SGHTS and CDR2 is YDEGEE. The CDR3 sequence is CASSLASTAYNEQFF. CDR3 bases: TGTGCCAGCAGCTTGGCTAGCACCGCCTACAATGAGCAGTTCTTC.

The chain links TRBV6-6 to TRBJ2-7; 7 bases align to TRBD1. The CDR3 runs 12 residues. Germline assignment: CDR1 MNHNY and CDR2 SVGAGI (reference sequence). V lost 5 bases, J lost 5 bases, and 3 bases stayed unmatched. CDR3 in DNA: TGTGCCAGCAGTCCACAGGGGAACGAGCAGTACTTC. It translates to CASSPQGNEQYF.

The chain is built from TRBV4-3 and TRBJ2-2, with 7 bases identical to TRBD2. Germline V gene sequence: CDR1 LGHNA, CDR2 YSLEER. The CDR3 is made up of 15 amino acids. J gave up 6 bases and V 1 base, and 5 bases lay outside the gene matches. CDR3 sequence: CASSQGLAVSGELFF. CDR3 coding DNA: TGCGCCAGCAGCCAAGGGCTAGCGGTTTCCGGGGAGCTGTTTTTT.

The chain is built from TRBV10-3 and TRBJ1-5; the match to TRBD1 covers 12 bases. Per the germline V gene, CDR1 is ENHRY and CDR2 is SYGVKD. Trimming cost V 6 bases and J 4 bases; bases outside gene matches: 4. The CDR3 totals 15 residues. The CDR3 region is CAISGTGGRNQPQHF. DNA for the CDR3: TGTGCCATCAGCGGGACAGGGGGCAGGAATCAGCCCCAGCATTTT.

This clone appeared a few times. The V call is TRBV19, the J call TRBJ2-7; D unresolved. The CDR3 runs to 14 residues. CDR1 and CDR2 from the germline V gene are LNHDA and SQIVND (reference sequence). The V gene lost 3 bases and the J gene lost 2 bases, with 11 bases spanning the gap. This CDR3 reads CASSIRRAPYEQYF. CDR3 bases: TGTGCCAGTAGTATTCGCCGCGCCCCCTACGAGCAGTACTTC.

The genes are TRBV4-1 and TRBJ2-7; TRBD2 aligns across 12 bases. Germline CDR1 and CDR2: MGHRA and YSYEKL. Trimming removed 0 bases from V and 3 bases from J; junction bases left unmatched: 3. CDR3 length: 16 amino acids. CDR3 residues: CASSQDPLAGGYEQYF. The CDR3 DNA reads TGCGCCAGCAGCCAAGATCCACTAGCGGGAGGCTACGAGCAGTACTTC.

The chain couples TRBV19 to TRBJ1-1; the D is unclear. The CDR3 consists of 13 residues. The V gene's germline CDR1 is LNHDA and CDR2 SQIVND (reference sequence). V lost 6 bases and J 8 bases, leaving 16 bases between the germline ends. In nucleotides, the CDR3 is TGTGCCAGTAGCGGAGGCCGGTTCCGAGAAGCTTTCTTT. Translating gives CASSGGRFREAFF.

The chain uses TRBV5-6 and TRBJ2-7, with TRBD2 matching over 7 bases. From germline, CDR1 is SGHDT and CDR2 YYEEEE. The CDR3 is 13 residues long. The V and J ends lost 3 bases and 3 bases, in that order; junction bases with no gene match: 3. The CDR3 sequence is CASSSASGYEQYF. The CDR3 DNA sequence: TGTGCCAGCAGCTCTGCTAGCGGCTACGAGCAGTACTTC. Full variable domain (remainder filled in from reference TRBV5-6 and TRBJ2-7): DAGVTQSPTHLIKTRGQQVTLRCSPKSGHDTVSWYQQALGQGPQFIFQYYEEEERQRGNFPDRFSGHQFPNYSSELNVNALLLGDSALYLCASSSASGYEQYFGPGTRLTVT.

J is TRBJ2-7 and V is TRBV19; tentatively, D is TRBD1 (5 bases). CDR3 length: 14 amino acids. Germline loops: CDR1 LNHDA, CDR2 SQIVND (reference sequence). V lost 6 bases and J 6 bases, leaving 18 bases between the germline ends. The CDR3 DNA follows: TGTGCCAGTAGCCGGGCAGGGAACGTGGGCGAGCAGTACTTC. Its protein product is CASSRAGNVGEQYF.

The V and J genes are TRBV5-5 and TRBJ1-3; tentative D call: TRBD1 (5 bases). Germline V CDR1 and CDR2: SGHKS, YYEKEE (reference sequence). The CDR3 has 16 residues. V lost 0 bases and J lost 5, with 15 bases in between. Written as DNA, the CDR3 is TGTGCCAGCAGCTTGGATCCCCAGGGATCAAGAAACACCATATATTTT. Its translation is CASSLDPQGSRNTIYF.

The genes are TRBV6-2 or TRBV6-3 and TRBJ2-3, with 8 nucleotides matching TRBD2. The junction had 9 bases not matched to a gene; V was cut back by 6 bases and J by 4 bases. The V gene's germline CDR1 is MNHEY and CDR2 SVGEGT. The CDR3 totals 15 residues. Here the CDR3 reads CASSLGAGVPDTQYF. Here the CDR3 DNA reads TGTGCCAGCAGCCTTGGAGCGGGAGTGCCAGATACGCAGTATTTT.

The chain is built from TRBV6-5 and TRBJ1-2; 7 positions match TRBD1. The V gene end was trimmed by 6 bases and the J gene end by 1 base; junction bases not matched to a gene: 5. The CDR3 length is 14 residues. Germline loops: CDR1 MNHEY, CDR2 SVGAGI. CDR3 bases: TGTGCCAGCAGGCCCGGGACAGTTAACTATGGCTACACCTTC. This codes for CASRPGTVNYGYTF.